A selection of T cell receptor beta chains follows, all from one sample in a study of HIV-infected children after antiretroviral therapy interruption. In TCRdb, the 3' RACE reads were re-called with MiXCR into one record per CDR3 protein. Of 90,000 or so distinct CDR3 sequences in the sample, 6% to 8.5% were seen once. Sequenced material: CD45RA+ CD4+ T cells from PBMCs, pooled from several time points, taken from a donor given antiretroviral therapy, either interrupted or continuous. The source is a pool of human donors with HIV. Both conserved end residues are part of each CDR3. The order of the fields is clone size, J gene, V gene, D gene, CDR3 DNA, CDR3 protein. A D gene is named only where the DNA matches it firmly. The size of a clone is reported for some rows only, either as once, few or many, or as a class for expanded clones.

- | TRBJ1-2 | TRBV6-1 | - | TGTGCCAGCAGTGAAGATGGTAGGGTTCGGGGCTACACCTTC | CASSEDGRVRGYTF
- | TRBJ2-7 | TRBV5-5 | - | TGTGCCAGCAGTTTGGGGGCTCAGGGGGGCTCCTACGAGCAGTACTTC | CASSLGAQGGSYEQYF
many | TRBJ1-2 | TRBV11-2 | - | TGTGCCAGCAGCCGCACAGGCACCAACTATGGCTACACCTTC | CASSRTGTNYGYTF
many | TRBJ2-5 | TRBV19 | TRBD1 | TGTGCCAGTAAAGACAGGGGTCAGGAGACCCAGTACTTC | CASKDRGQETQYF
many | TRBJ2-5 | TRBV10-3 | TRBD1 | TGTGCCATCCGAGGGACAGATCAAGAGACCCAGTACTTC | CAIRGTDQETQYF
many | TRBJ2-3 | TRBV5-1 | - | TGCGCCAGCAGCTTGGGCCAGTTCCGTAGGGATACGCAGTATTTT | CASSLGQFRRDTQYF
many | TRBJ2-2 | TRBV5-6 | - | TGTGCCACCAGGGAAGGACCTTCCGGGGAGCTGTTTTTT | CATREGPSGELFF
many | TRBJ2-2 | TRBV7-8 | TRBD1 | TGTGCCAGCAGCTTACAGGGGGCACCGAACACCGGGGAGCTGTTTTTT | CASSLQGAPNTGELFF
many | TRBJ2-5 | TRBV29-1 | - | TGCAGCGTAAACCAGGGGGGACACGTGCGCGGAGAGACCCAGTACTTC | CSVNQGGHVRGETQYF
few | TRBJ2-7 | TRBV12-5 | - | TGTGCTAGTGGTTTAGGCCCCCGGGGTGACTCCTACGAGCAGTACTTC | CASGLGPRGDSYEQYF
many | TRBJ2-3 | TRBV3-1 | - | TGTGCCAGCAGCCAAGAGGCCATCACGCAGTATTTT | CASSQEAITQYF
many | TRBJ2-2 | TRBV28 | TRBD1 | TGTGCCAGCAGGGGACAGGGGCCCGGGGAGCTGTTTTTT | CASRGQGPGELFF
- | TRBJ2-7 | TRBV10-1 | TRBD2 | TGCGCCAGCAGTGAGCACGCCCCAGCGGGAGCCTACGAGCAGTACTTC | CASSEHAPAGAYEQYF
many | TRBJ2-3 | TRBV12-3/TRBV12-4 | - | TGTGCCAGCAGTTTCACCCCTCACACAGATACGCAGTATTTT | CASSFTPHTDTQYF
many | TRBJ2-3 | TRBV6-1 | TRBD2 | TGTGCCAGCAGTGAAGCTAGCGGGGAAACAGATACGCAGTATTTT | CASSEASGETDTQYF
many | TRBJ2-7 | TRBV5-1 | - | TGCGCCAGCAGCTACGGCACGGGCGGTACCTACGAGCAGTACTTC | CASSYGTGGTYEQYF
many | TRBJ1-4 | TRBV5-1 | TRBD1 | TGCGCCAGCAGCGGAACCGGGACAGCTAATGAAAAACTGTTTTTT | CASSGTGTANEKLFF
many | TRBJ2-5 | TRBV14 | - | TGTGCCAGCAGCGAAATCTGGGGAGTGGAAGAGACCCAGTACTTC | CASSEIWGVEETQYF
- | TRBJ2-5 | TRBV12-3/TRBV12-4 | - | TGTGCCAGCAGTCCCCGTGACGCGCAAGAGACCCAGTACTTC | CASSPRDAQETQYF
many | TRBJ2-3 | TRBV19 | - | TGTGCCAGTAGTATGGCTAGTAGAAACACAGATACGCAGTATTTT | CASSMASRNTDTQYF
few | TRBJ2-5 | TRBV2 | TRBD1 | TGTGCCACCCTTGAAACAGGGGGGGAGACCCAGTACTTC | CATLETGGETQYF
many | TRBJ2-2 | TRBV9 | TRBD2 | TGTGCCAGCAGCGCGGTAGCGGGAGGGCCGACCGGGGAGCTGTTTTTT | CASSAVAGGPTGELFF
many | TRBJ2-5 | TRBV19 | TRBD1 | TGTGCCAGTACGAAAGGGGGCGGTCAGGGGACCATGACCCAGTACTTC | CASTKGGGQGTMTQYF
- | TRBJ1-2 | TRBV6-5 | - | TGTGCCAGTTACAAGGGCCTCTATGGCTACACCTTC | CASYKGLYGYTF
many | TRBJ2-1 | TRBV25-1 | TRBD2 | TGTGCCAGCAGCGGTCCGGGACTAGCGGGAGGGCATGGCTCCTACAATGAGCAGTTCTTC | CASSGPGLAGGHGSYNEQFF
- | TRBJ2-1 | TRBV7-3 | - | TGTGCCAGCAGTCAAAGTTCGAGAACGGGGGATAATGTTCAGTTCTTC | CASSQSSRTGDNVQFF
many | TRBJ2-5 | TRBV19 | TRBD1 | TGTGCCAGTAGTATCTTCCGGGACAGGGGGCGCGGGACCCAGTACTTC | CASSIFRDRGRGTQYF
many | TRBJ1-1 | TRBV12-3/TRBV12-4 | - | TGTGCCAGCAGTTTTGAAACTACTGAAATGGTAAACACTGAAGCTTTCTTT | CASSFETTEMVNTEAFF
many | TRBJ2-3 | TRBV5-1 | TRBD2 | TGCGCCAGCAGCTTGGCCCTTAGCGGGGTGACCACAGATACGCAGTATTTT | CASSLALSGVTTDTQYF
- | TRBJ2-5 | TRBV20-1 | TRBD2 | TGCAGTGCTAGGGGAGCGGGATTTTCTGAGACCCAGTACTTC | CSARGAGFSETQYF
many | TRBJ2-1 | TRBV7-2 | TRBD2 | TGTGCCAGCAGCTTAGTCTGGACTAGATATGAGCAGTTCTTC | CASSLVWTRYEQFF
few | TRBJ1-1 | TRBV27 | - | TGTGCCAGCAGATCCGACAGGAACACTGAAGCTTTCTTT | CASRSDRNTEAFF
many | TRBJ1-1 | TRBV10-3 | TRBD1 | TGTGCCATCGCCCGAGGGACAGGGGGCGAAATAGGAGCTTTCTTT | CAIARGTGGEIGAFF
many | TRBJ2-7 | TRBV6-5 | TRBD1 | TGTGCCAGCAGCCCGACGACAGGGGGCGGATACGAGCAGTACTTC | CASSPTTGGGYEQYF
- | TRBJ2-1 | TRBV5-1 | TRBD2 | TGCGCCAGCAGCCCTTCGGGACTAGCTCTGGGCAATGAGCAGTTCTTC | CASSPSGLALGNEQFF
- | TRBJ1-6 | TRBV2 | TRBD1 | TGTGCCAGCAGTCCCACCTCGACAGGGTTCTATAATTCACCCCTCCACTTT | CASSPTSTGFYNSPLHF
many | TRBJ1-6 | TRBV12-3/TRBV12-4 | - | TGTGCCAGCAGTTTTGTAGATTCACCCCTCCACTTT | CASSFVDSPLHF
- | TRBJ2-2 | TRBV20-1 | TRBD1 | TGCAGTGCTAGAGTTAGAAAGGGACAGAGGAACACCGGGGAGCTGTTTTTT | CSARVRKGQRNTGELFF
many | TRBJ1-1 | TRBV5-1 | - | TGCGCCAGCAGCTTGGCGCGGGGAGGGAACACTGAAGCTTTCTTT | CASSLARGGNTEAFF
many | TRBJ2-7 | TRBV5-1 | TRBD1 | TGCGCCAGCAGCTTCACCACAGGGGGCGCTTACGAGCAGTACTTC | CASSFTTGGAYEQYF
few | TRBJ2-3 | TRBV30 | - | TGTGCCTGGAGTTTCGGGGGCGGAGATACGCAGTATTTT | CAWSFGGGDTQYF
many | TRBJ1-1 | TRBV6-6 | - | TGTGCCAGCAGTTACTTAGGACAGGAAGCTTTCTTT | CASSYLGQEAFF
few | TRBJ1-2 | TRBV6-6 | TRBD1 | TGTGCCAGCAGTTACTCCGCCGGGACAGAGTATGGCTACACCTTC | CASSYSAGTEYGYTF
few | TRBJ2-5 | TRBV5-1 | - | TGCGCCAGCAGCTCATCCAGGGGCGGAGAGACCCAGTACTTC | CASSSSRGGETQYF
few | TRBJ2-1 | TRBV10-3 | - | TGTGCCATCAGTGAGATCGCAGGGGAGGAGGGTGAGCAGTTCTTC | CAISEIAGEEGEQFF
many | TRBJ2-7 | TRBV6-6 | TRBD2 | TGTGCCAGCAGTGATGGGGGGAGGGAACAGTACTTC | CASSDGGREQYF
few | TRBJ2-2 | TRBV7-2 | - | TGTGCCAGCAGCCCAATACGAACCGGGGAGCTGTTTTTT | CASSPIRTGELFF
many | TRBJ2-5 | TRBV10-3 | - | TGTGCCATCAGTGTGAAGGTCGGGGAGACCCAGTACTTC | CAISVKVGETQYF
many | TRBJ1-4 | TRBV6-1 | - | TGTGCCAGCAGTGAAGGACGGGGGAGATCTGAAAAACTGTTTTTT | CASSEGRGRSEKLFF
many | TRBJ1-3 | TRBV30 | - | TGTGCCTGGGGCCAACAGGAAAACACCATATATTTT | CAWGQQENTIYF
many | TRBJ2-5 | TRBV11-2 | - | TGTGCCAGCAGCTTAGCCTCAGAGACCCAGTACTTC | CASSLASETQYF
few | TRBJ2-7 | TRBV12-3/TRBV12-4 | TRBD1 | TGTGCCAGCAGTCCTTTTGGGGGTATGCGACAGGGCTCCTACGAGCAGTACTTC | CASSPFGGMRQGSYEQYF
many | TRBJ1-1 | TRBV7-9 | - | TGTGCCAGCAGCTTCCGGGTGTGGTGGAGCACAGTGCAGAACACTGAAGCTTTCTTT | CASSFRVWWSTVQNTEAFF
few | TRBJ2-7 | TRBV5-1 | TRBD1 | TGCGCCAGCAGCTTGAGGTTTGACAGGGCCGCCTACGAGCAGTACTTC | CASSLRFDRAAYEQYF
many | TRBJ1-4 | TRBV29-1 | TRBD1 | TGCAGCGTACGGACAGGGGACGAAAAACTGTTTTTT | CSVRTGDEKLFF
- | TRBJ1-6 | TRBV12-3/TRBV12-4 | - | TGTGCCAGCAGTCCACAGGGTAATAATTCACCCCTCCACTTT | CASSPQGNNSPLHF
many | TRBJ1-4 | TRBV18 | - | TGTGCCAGCTCGATGTCAACTAATGAAAAACTGTTTTTT | CASSMSTNEKLFF